These 32 T cell receptor beta chains share one sample of origin, sequenced in a study of blood T cell repertoires in COVID-19. Assay: immunoSEQ multiplex PCR; the TCRdb copy retains only in-frame clones and omits some. The table includes 85,000 to 100,000 clones, 75% to 90% detected once. Sequenced sample: peripheral blood. These receptors were obtained from a man in his fifties or sixties with active or convalescent COVID-19.

The CDR3 here is CASSLAGSWTSGRAADTQYF. CDR3 nucleotide sequence: TGTGCCAGCAGCTTAGCCGGGTCCTGGACTAGCGGGAGGGCAGCAGATACGCAGTATTTT. The J gene is TRBJ2-3, the V gene TRBV11-3; TRBD2 aligns across 15 bases. The CDR3 is 20 amino acids. Germline V gives CDR1 SGHNT, CDR2 YENEEA. V dropped 1 base and J dropped 4; count of bases not matched to a gene: 12.

This chain links TRBV14 with TRBJ1-5; 7 positions match TRBD1. This CDR3 is built from 13 residues. CDR1 is SGHDN and CDR2 is FVKESK in the germline V gene. The V gene end was trimmed by 5 bases and the J gene end by 5 bases; junction bases not matched to a gene: 3. CDR3 sequence: CASSVDRDQPQHF. The CDR3 DNA sequence: TGTGCCAGCAGCGTCGACAGGGATCAGCCCCAGCATTTT.

The chain joins TRBV6-5 to TRBJ2-7; TRBD1 matches 8 bases. Germline V gene lookup returns CDR1 MNHEY and CDR2 SVGAGI. The CDR3 contains 15 residues. Trimming cost V 1 base and J 3 bases; bases outside gene matches: 5. CDR3 sequence: CASSYLQGGNYEQYF. The CDR3 DNA reads TGTGCCAGCAGTTACTTACAGGGGGGAAACTACGAGCAGTACTTC.

This chain connects TRBV14 to TRBJ1-2; the match to TRBD1 covers 11 bases. The CDR3 runs to 15 residues. CDR1 is SGHDN and CDR2 is FVKESK in the germline V gene. The trim removed 4 bases at V and 5 bases at J, leaving 6 bases unmatched. The CDR3: CASSRDRGAVYGYTF. CDR3 DNA sequence: TGTGCCAGCAGCCGGGACAGGGGGGCTGTTTATGGCTACACCTTC. Supplemented by reference TRBV14 and TRBJ1-2, the full variable domain reads EAGVTQFPSHSVIEKGQTVTLRCDPISGHDNLYWYRRVMGKEIKFLLHFVKESKQDESGMPNNRFLAERTGGTYSTLKVQPAELEDSGVYFCASSRDRGAVYGYTFGSGTRLTVV.

This chain connects TRBV5-6 to TRBJ2-7; D perhaps matches TRBD1 (5 bases). The CDR3 sequence is 14 residues long. Trimming removed 0 bases from V and 4 bases from J, with 11 bases in between. Germline V gene sequence: CDR1 SGHDT, CDR2 YYEEEE. CDR3 region: CASSLVTDSYEQYF. For the CDR3, the DNA is TGTGCCAGCAGCTTGGTGACAGATTCTTACGAGCAGTACTTC.

This clone was counted between two and nine times. V usage is TRBV18 and J usage is TRBJ1-2; D remains unclear. The CDR3 has 14 amino acids. V was clipped by 3 bases and J by 5 bases, with 13 bases between them. Germline V lookup: CDR1 KGHSH, CDR2 LQKENI. The CDR3 protein is CASSPSLRDYGYTF. Written as DNA, the CDR3 is TGTGCCAGCTCACCTTCTTTGAGGGATTATGGCTACACCTTC.

The chain links TRBV3-1 (or the pseudogene TRBV3-2) to TRBJ1-1; TRBD1 matches at 7 bases. The CDR3 length is 14 residues. The germline CDR1 and CDR2 sequences are LGHDT and YNNKEL (reference sequence). The V and J ends lost 1 base and 5 bases, in that order; junction bases with no gene match: 4. DNA for the CDR3: TGTGCCAGCAGCCAAGTTGGCAGGGGGACTGAAGCTTTCTTT. This codes for CASSQVGRGTEAFF.

The rearrangement uses TRBV21-1 and TRBJ2-5; the D call of TRBD1 is as the table states it, not checked on the DNA. TRBV21-1 is tagged as a pseudogene. The CDR3 runs to 17 residues. The DNA of the CDR3 is TGTGCCAGCAGCAAATCGTTCCAGGACAGCGAAAAAGAGACCCAGTACTTC. Encoded protein: CASSKSFQDSEKETQYF.

The chain joins TRBV5-4 to TRBJ1-1, with D tentatively TRBD1 (5 bases). Germline values: CDR1 SGHNT, CDR2 YYREEE (reference sequence). Trimming left V 2 bases short and J 1 base short, with 9 bases between. The CDR3 extends over 14 amino acids. CDR3 sequence: CASSLGASNTEAFF. The CDR3 bases are TGTGCCAGCAGCTTAGGGGCTTCGAACACTGAAGCTTTCTTT.

The chain joins TRBV6-5 to TRBJ1-2; D remains unclear. The V gene lost 6 bases and the J gene lost 2 bases, with 10 bases spanning the gap. Per germline, CDR1 MNHEY and CDR2 SVGAGI. The CDR3 is 13 amino acids. CDR3 DNA: TGTGCCAGCAGCAGAACAGAAAACTATGGCTACACCTTC. Its protein product is CASSRTENYGYTF.

The V gene is TRBV5-4, the J gene TRBJ1-1, with D perhaps matching TRBD1 (5 bases). Trimming shortened V by 4 bases and J by 4 bases, and 23 bases separated the two germline ends. The CDR3 covers 17 residues. Per germline, CDR1 SGHNT and CDR2 YYREEE (reference sequence). Here the CDR3 DNA reads TGTGCCAGCAGCGGAGGTAGGGGAGGACCGATAAGCACTGAAGCTTTCTTT. Translated, it gives CASSGGRGGPISTEAFF.

This chain connects TRBV11-2 to TRBJ1-1, with 7 bases that match TRBD1. The CDR3 runs to 12 residues. Trimming removed 4 bases from V and 11 bases from J; junction bases left unmatched: 7. Germline-derived CDR1 and CDR2 are SGHAT and FQNNGV. The CDR3, as DNA: TGTGCCAGCAGCTGGACAGGAGGGTTTGCTTTCTTT. This encodes CASSWTGGFAFF.

The CDR3: CASTPTGGGGTEAFF. In DNA form, the CDR3 reads TGTGCCAGCACCCCGACGGGCGGCGGGGGGACTGAAGCTTTCTTT. The chain recombines TRBV6-5 with TRBJ1-1; TRBD1 is a possible D gene (5 bases). The germline gives CDR1 MNHEY, CDR2 SVGAGI. The V and J ends lost 7 bases and 5 bases respectively, with 20 bases between them. The CDR3 is 15 residues long.

The chain couples TRBV5-1 to TRBJ2-2; 8 nucleotides line up with TRBD2. V lost 1 base to trimming and J lost 6 bases; unmatched junction nucleotides: 11. CDR1 SGHRS and CDR2 YFSETQ come from the germline V gene. This CDR3 is 17 amino acids long. CDR3 nucleotides: TGCGCCAGCAGCTTGCCTCCGGGACTAGTTTTCGCCGGGGAGCTGTTTTTT. Its translation is CASSLPPGLVFAGELFF.

The chain links TRBV11-2 to TRBJ2-4; possibly TRBD1 for D (6 bases). The germline gives CDR1 SGHAT, CDR2 FQNNGV. The V end was cut by 0 bases, the J end by 16 bases, with 16 bases between. This CDR3 is built from 13 residues. The CDR3 DNA follows: TGTGCCAGCAGCTTAGACCGGGACACCGGATTCTACTTC. As protein: CASSLDRDTGFYF.

J is TRBJ2-2 and V is TRBV29-1; D may be TRBD1 (6 bases). Germline V gene lookup returns CDR1 SQVTM and CDR2 ANQGSEA. The V and J ends lost 3 bases and 0 bases respectively, with 11 bases between them. CDR3 size: 15 residues. The CDR3 loop reads CSVDSGVANTGELFF. In nucleotides, the CDR3 is TGCAGCGTTGATTCAGGGGTCGCGAACACCGGGGAGCTGTTTTTT.

The table lists this clone with a count of one. The chain joins TRBV5-4 to TRBJ2-3, with TRBD1 matching over 7 bases. This CDR3 spans 17 amino acids. The V gene's germline CDR1 is SGHNT and CDR2 YYREEE (reference sequence). The V gene end was trimmed by 0 bases and the J gene end by 0 bases; junction bases not matched to a gene: 7. CDR3 amino acids: CASSLVKTGVSTDTQYF. CDR3 DNA sequence: TGTGCCAGCAGCTTGGTCAAAACAGGGGTGAGCACAGATACGCAGTATTTT.

This clone was counted once. The J gene is TRBJ2-3, the V gene TRBV14, with TRBD2 as a possible D gene (5 bases). Per the germline V gene, CDR1 is SGHDN and CDR2 is FVKESK. CDR3 length equals 14 residues. The V and J ends lost 1 base and 5 bases respectively, with 10 bases between them. CDR3 DNA sequence: TGTGCCAGCAGCCAAGTCTTCGGGGTAGATACGCAGTATTTT. The encoded protein is CASSQVFGVDTQYF.

V is TRBV11-2 and J is TRBJ1-2, with D possibly being TRBD1 (6 bases). Trimming removed 10 bases from V and 5 bases from J, with 17 bases in between. This CDR3 comprises 13 residues. The germline gives CDR1 SGHAT, CDR2 FQNNGV. The CDR3 nucleotides read TGTGCCATTTATAAAGGACAGAGATATGGCTACACCTTC. This encodes CAIYKGQRYGYTF.

This clone was found a few times. The chain links TRBV5-1 to TRBJ1-6; TRBD1 might be the D (6 bases). Germline V gives CDR1 SGHRS, CDR2 YFSETQ. Between the trimmed V and J ends, which lost 0 bases and 4 bases, there was a span of 8 bases. The CDR3 loop spans 15 amino acids. Here the CDR3 DNA reads TGCGCCAGCAGCTTGGAAGGACAGTATAATTCACCCCTCCACTTT. Translated: CASSLEGQYNSPLHF. Together with reference TRBV5-1 and TRBJ1-6, the CDR3 gives the full variable domain: KAGVTQTPRYLIKTRGQQVTLSCSPISGHRSVSWYQQTPGQGLQFLFEYFSETQRNKGNFPGRFSGRQFSNSRSEMNVSTLELGDSALYLCASSLEGQYNSPLHFGNGTRLTVT.

The chain has TRBV18 and TRBJ1-5, with 7 positions matching TRBD1. Unmatched junction bases numbered 3, after V lost 2 bases and J lost 5 bases. The CDR3 is 14 residues long. Germline CDR1 and CDR2: KGHSH and LQKENI. DNA for the CDR3: TGTGCCAGCTCACCAGGGACAGAGGATCAGCCCCAGCATTTT. This sequence encodes CASSPGTEDQPQHF.

The J gene is TRBJ1-2, the V gene TRBV7-2; 7 bases map to TRBD1. Germline CDR1 reads SGHTA; CDR2 reads FQGNSA. V was pared by 10 bases and J by 1 base, with 12 bases of the junction left unmatched. The CDR3 loop spans 15 amino acids. In DNA, the CDR3 is TGTGCCACGCAAAAGGGACAGATGAATAACTATGGCTACACCTTC. It yields the protein CATQKGQMNNYGYTF.

The chain joins TRBV5-1 to TRBJ2-3, with D unresolved. Trimming removed 0 bases at V and 0 bases at J, with 8 bases between. CDR1 and CDR2 from the germline V gene are SGHRS and YFSETQ. This CDR3 has 15 amino acids. CDR3 coding DNA: TGCGCCAGCAGCTTGGACAGCCCTAGCACAGATACGCAGTATTTT. This gives the protein CASSLDSPSTDTQYF.

The chain carries TRBV5-1 and TRBJ1-1; the D gene is possibly TRBD1 (6 bases). This CDR3 has 14 residues. V was shortened by 0 bases and J by 5 bases, with 11 bases between the two germline ends. CDR1 is SGHRS, CDR2 YFSETQ, per germline. The CDR3 loop reads CASSLAYRETEAFF. The CDR3 DNA follows: TGCGCCAGCAGCTTGGCCTACAGGGAGACTGAAGCTTTCTTT.

The chain links TRBV18 to TRBJ1-1, with TRBD1 matching 9 bases. With V trimmed by 6 bases and J by 7 bases, 9 bases remained unmatched. The V gene's germline CDR1 is KGHSH and CDR2 LQKENI. This CDR3 is 14 amino acids long. Written as DNA, the CDR3 is TGTGCCAGCTCGCTACCCCCGGGACAGGGTGAAGCTTTCTTT. Amino acids: CASSLPPGQGEAFF. Filled out from reference TRBV18 and TRBJ1-1, the complete variable domain reads NAGVMQNPRHLVRRRGQEARLRCSPMKGHSHVYWYRQLPEEGLKFMVYLQKENIIDESGMPKERFSAEFPKEGPSILRIQQVVRGDSAAYFCASSLPPGQGEAFFGQGTRLTVV.

The genes are TRBV2 and TRBJ1-5; D is unresolved. Germline loops: CDR1 SNHLY, CDR2 FYNNEI. The CDR3 consists of 14 residues. Trimming pared 3 bases from V and 3 bases from J, leaving 9 bases between. The CDR3 here is CASSDNSPNQPQHF. As DNA, the CDR3 is TGTGCCAGCAGTGACAACAGCCCCAATCAGCCCCAGCATTTT.

The chain joins TRBV14 to TRBJ1-6, with 7 bases lining up with TRBD1. Germline V gene lookup returns CDR1 SGHDN and CDR2 FVKESK. This CDR3 contains 16 residues. The V segment lost 2 bases and the J segment 1 base; nucleotides outside the gene matches: 2. DNA of the CDR3: TGTGCCAGCAGCCAAAGACAGGGTTCCTATAATTCACCCCTCCACTTT. Encoded protein: CASSQRQGSYNSPLHF.

J is TRBJ2-7 and V is TRBV6-1, with D possibly TRBD2 on 5 matching bases. The length of the CDR3 is 15 residues. Germline V CDR1 and CDR2: MNHNS, SASEGT. V shed 2 bases and J shed 3 bases, with 14 bases lying between them. As DNA, the CDR3 is TGTGCCAGCAGTGAAAGTAGCGCGCGCGTCTACGAGCAGTACTTC. Protein sequence: CASSESSARVYEQYF.

The V gene is TRBV28, the J gene TRBJ1-2; TRBD1 is a possible D gene (5 bases). Per the germline V gene, CDR1 is MDHEN and CDR2 is SYDVKM. V lost 4 bases and J lost 4, with 16 bases in between. The CDR3 extends over 15 amino acids. The DNA for the CDR3 is TGTGCCAGCAGTTCTACGACAGTACCCATCTATGGCTACACCTTC. Encoded protein: CASSSTTVPIYGYTF.

The chain employs TRBV2 and TRBJ2-7; weak D call: TRBD2 (6 bases). Deletions cut 3 bases from V and 3 bases from J, with 12 bases between. Germline CDR1 reads SNHLY; CDR2 reads FYNNEI. The CDR3 covers 14 residues. DNA of the CDR3: TGTGCCAGCAGTGAGGACTACATCAACTACGAGCAGTACTTC. The encoded protein is CASSEDYINYEQYF.

The rearrangement joins TRBV29-1 to TRBJ2-7; TRBD1 matches at 9 bases. Trimming took 3 bases from V and 4 from J; bases not matched to a gene: 1. The CDR3 is 12 amino acids. Germline values: CDR1 SQVTM, CDR2 ANQGSEA. CDR3 coding DNA: TGCAGCGTTGAGGACAGGGGTTACGAGCAGTACTTC. Translated: CSVEDRGYEQYF.

The V gene is TRBV5-1, the J gene TRBJ2-5, with 7 nucleotides matching TRBD2. V gave up 0 bases and J gave up 3 bases; unmatched junction bases: 5. Germline V gene sequence: CDR1 SGHRS, CDR2 YFSETQ. CDR3 length: 15 residues. Here the CDR3 DNA reads TGCGCCAGCAGCTTGGCGGGGGGAAGGAAAGAGACCCAGTACTTC. This sequence encodes CASSLAGGRKETQYF.